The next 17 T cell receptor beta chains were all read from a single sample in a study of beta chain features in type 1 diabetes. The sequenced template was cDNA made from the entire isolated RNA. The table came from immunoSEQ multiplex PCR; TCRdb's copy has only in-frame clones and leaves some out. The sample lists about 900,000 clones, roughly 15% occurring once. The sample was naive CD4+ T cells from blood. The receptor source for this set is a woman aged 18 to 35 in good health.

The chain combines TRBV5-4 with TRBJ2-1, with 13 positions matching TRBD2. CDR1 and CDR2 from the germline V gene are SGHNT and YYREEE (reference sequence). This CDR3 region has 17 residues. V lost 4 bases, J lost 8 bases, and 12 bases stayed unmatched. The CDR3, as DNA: TGTGCCAGCAGCGGGGGACGGACTAGCGGGAGTGGTGATGAGCAGTTCTTC. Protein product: CASSGGRTSGSGDEQFF.

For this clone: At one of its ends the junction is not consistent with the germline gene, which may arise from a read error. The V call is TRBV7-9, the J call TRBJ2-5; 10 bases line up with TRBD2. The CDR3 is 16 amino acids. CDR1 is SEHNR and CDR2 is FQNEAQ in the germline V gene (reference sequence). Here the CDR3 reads CASSLDLAGAGEAQYF. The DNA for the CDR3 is TGTGCCAGCAGCTTAGATCTAGCGGGAGCCGGAGAGGCCCAGTACTTC. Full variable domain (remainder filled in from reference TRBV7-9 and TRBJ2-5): DTGVSQNPRHKITKRGQNVTFRCDPISEHNRLYWYRQTLGQGPEFLTYFQNEAQLEKSRLLSDRFSAERPKGSFSTLEIQRTEQGDSAMYLCASSLDLAGAGEAQYFGPGTRLLVL.

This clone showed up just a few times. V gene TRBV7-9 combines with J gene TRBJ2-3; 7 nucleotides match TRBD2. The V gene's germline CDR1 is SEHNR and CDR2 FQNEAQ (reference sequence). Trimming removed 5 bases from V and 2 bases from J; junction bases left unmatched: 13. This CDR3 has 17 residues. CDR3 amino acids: CASSPHWSSGSTDTQYF. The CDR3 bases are TGTGCCAGCAGCCCCCATTGGTCTAGCGGTTCCACAGATACGCAGTATTTT.

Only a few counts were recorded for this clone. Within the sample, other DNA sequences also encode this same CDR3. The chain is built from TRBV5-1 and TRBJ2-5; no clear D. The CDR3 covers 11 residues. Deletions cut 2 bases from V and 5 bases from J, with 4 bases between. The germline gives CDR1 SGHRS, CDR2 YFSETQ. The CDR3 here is CASSFGETQYF. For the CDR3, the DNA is TGCGCCAGCAGCTTTGGGGAGACCCAGTACTTC.

In nucleotides, the CDR3 is TGTGCCAGCAGCGTAGAGGGGGCAACTAATGAAAAACTGTTTTTT. This codes for CASSVEGATNEKLFF. This rearrangement joins TRBV9 to TRBJ1-4; D is perhaps TRBD1 (6 bases). CDR3 length: 15 amino acids. Between the trimmed V and J ends, which lost 0 bases and 0 bases, there was a span of 6 bases. In germline, CDR1 is SGDLS, CDR2 YYNGEE.

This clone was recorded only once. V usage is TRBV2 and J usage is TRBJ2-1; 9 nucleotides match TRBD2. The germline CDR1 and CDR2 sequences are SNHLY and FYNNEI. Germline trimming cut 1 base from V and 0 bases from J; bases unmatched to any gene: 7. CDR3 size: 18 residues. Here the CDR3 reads CASSEVATSGRSYNEQFF. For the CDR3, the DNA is TGTGCCAGCAGTGAAGTTGCGACTAGCGGCCGCTCCTACAATGAGCAGTTCTTC.

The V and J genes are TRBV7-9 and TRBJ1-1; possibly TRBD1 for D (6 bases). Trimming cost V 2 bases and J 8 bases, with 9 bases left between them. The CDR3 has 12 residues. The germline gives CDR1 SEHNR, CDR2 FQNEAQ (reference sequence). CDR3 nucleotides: TGTGCCAGCAGCTTACCGGGGGCGGAAGCTTTCTTT. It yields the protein CASSLPGAEAFF.

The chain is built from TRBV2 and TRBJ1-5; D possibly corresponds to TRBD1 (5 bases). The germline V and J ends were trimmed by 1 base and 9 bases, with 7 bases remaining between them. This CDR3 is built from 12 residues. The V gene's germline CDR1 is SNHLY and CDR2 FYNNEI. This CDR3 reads CASSEEGPPQHF. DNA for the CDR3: TGTGCCAGCAGTGAAGAGGGGCCGCCCCAGCATTTT.

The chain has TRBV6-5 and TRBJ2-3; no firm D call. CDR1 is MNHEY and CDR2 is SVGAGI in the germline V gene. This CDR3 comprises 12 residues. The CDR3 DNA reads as TGTGCAGGCGGATCTAGCACAGATACGCAGTATTTT. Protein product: CAGGSSTDTQYF.

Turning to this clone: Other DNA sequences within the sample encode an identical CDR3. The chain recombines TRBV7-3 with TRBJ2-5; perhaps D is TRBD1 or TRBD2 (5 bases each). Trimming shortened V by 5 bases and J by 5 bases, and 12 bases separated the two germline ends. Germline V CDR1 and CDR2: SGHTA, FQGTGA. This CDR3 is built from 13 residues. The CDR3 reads CASSVREQETQYF. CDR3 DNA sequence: TGTGCCAGCAGCGTCAGGGAGCAGGAGACCCAGTACTTC.

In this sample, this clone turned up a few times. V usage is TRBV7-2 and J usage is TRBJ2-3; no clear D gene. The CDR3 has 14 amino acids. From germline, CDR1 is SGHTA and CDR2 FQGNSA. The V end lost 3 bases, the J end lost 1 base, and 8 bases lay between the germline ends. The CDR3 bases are TGTGCCAGCAGCTTTAAGGAAGGCACAGATACGCAGTATTTT. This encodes CASSFKEGTDTQYF.

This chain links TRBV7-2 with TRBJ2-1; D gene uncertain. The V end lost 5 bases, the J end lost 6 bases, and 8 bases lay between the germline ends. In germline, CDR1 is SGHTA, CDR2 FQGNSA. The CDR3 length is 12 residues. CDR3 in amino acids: CASSIQRNEQFF. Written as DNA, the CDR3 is TGTGCCAGCAGCATACAGCGCAATGAGCAGTTCTTC.

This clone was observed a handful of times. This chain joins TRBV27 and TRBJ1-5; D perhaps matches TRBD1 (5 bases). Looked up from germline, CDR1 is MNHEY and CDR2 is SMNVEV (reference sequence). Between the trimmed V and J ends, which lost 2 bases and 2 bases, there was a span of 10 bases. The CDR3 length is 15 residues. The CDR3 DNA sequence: TGTGCCAGCAGTTTACAGGGCCGGGGCAATCAGCCCCAGCATTTT. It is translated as CASSLQGRGNQPQHF.

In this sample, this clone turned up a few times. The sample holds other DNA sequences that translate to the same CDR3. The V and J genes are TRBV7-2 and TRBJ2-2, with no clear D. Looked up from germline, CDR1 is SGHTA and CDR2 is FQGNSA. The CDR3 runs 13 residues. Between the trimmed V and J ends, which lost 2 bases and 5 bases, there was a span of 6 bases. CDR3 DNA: TGTGCCAGCAGCTTAAGTGTTACCGGGGAGCTGTTTTTT. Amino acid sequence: CASSLSVTGELFF.

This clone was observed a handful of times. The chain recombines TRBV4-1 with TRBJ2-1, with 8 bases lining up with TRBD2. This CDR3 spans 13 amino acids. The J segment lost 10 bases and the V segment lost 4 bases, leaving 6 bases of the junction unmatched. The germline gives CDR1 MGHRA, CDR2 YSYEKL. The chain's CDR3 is CASSPGLAEEQFF. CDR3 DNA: TGCGCCAGCAGCCCTGGACTAGCTGAGGAGCAGTTCTTC.

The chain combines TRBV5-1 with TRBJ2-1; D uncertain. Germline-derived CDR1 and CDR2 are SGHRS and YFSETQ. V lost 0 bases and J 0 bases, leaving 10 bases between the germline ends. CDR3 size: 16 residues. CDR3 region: CASSLALRSSYNEQFF. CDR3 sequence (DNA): TGCGCCAGCAGCTTGGCCTTGCGATCCTCCTACAATGAGCAGTTCTTC.

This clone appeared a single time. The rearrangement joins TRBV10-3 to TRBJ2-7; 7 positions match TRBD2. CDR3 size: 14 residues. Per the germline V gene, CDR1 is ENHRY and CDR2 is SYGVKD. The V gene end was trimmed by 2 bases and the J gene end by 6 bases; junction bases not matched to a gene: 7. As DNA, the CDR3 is TGTGCCATCAGTGAGCTGCGGGAGCTGGGCGAGCAGTACTTC. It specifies CAISELRELGEQYF.